These 2 T cell receptor beta chains share one sample of origin, sequenced in a study of cytomegalovirus exposure and HLA in healthy donors (dated by TCRdb to the late 2010s). Libraries were prepared through the immunoSEQ multiplex PCR assay. For the multiplex PCR, a mixture combining 60 forward primers for TCR Vbeta segments and 13 reverse primers for TCR Jbeta segments was used. The source is immuneACCESS, and TCRdb retained only in-frame sequences with V and J called. Part of the clones is not carried over; for the studies checked, unresolved V genes explain less than half of this, and the remainder is unexplained. The sample yields 200,000 to 250,000 clones; 70% to 80% were counted once. Together, the top ten hold 2.5% to 3.5% of the sample. The specimen was PBMCs. These receptors were obtained from a woman in her sixties in good health and CMV-seropositive.

This chain uses TRBV6-5 with TRBJ1-5; TRBD1 matches 9 bases. Germline CDR1 MNHEY, CDR2 SVGAGI. J lost 6 bases, V lost 6 bases, and 9 bases had no gene match. CDR3 length: 15 amino acids. The CDR3 region is CASRKTGGQGQPQHF. CDR3 sequence (DNA): TGTGCCAGCAGAAAGACAGGGGGACAGGGTCAGCCCCAGCATTTT.

The chain is built from TRBV5-1 and TRBJ1-2, with 7 bases that match TRBD1. Per germline, CDR1 SGHRS and CDR2 YFSETQ. The CDR3 contains 14 residues. Losses at the gene ends were 0 bases for V and 5 bases for J; bases not matched to a gene: 4. CDR3 bases: TGCGCCAGCAGCTTGGGACAGGGCTGGTATGGCTACACCTTC. This codes for CASSLGQGWYGYTF.